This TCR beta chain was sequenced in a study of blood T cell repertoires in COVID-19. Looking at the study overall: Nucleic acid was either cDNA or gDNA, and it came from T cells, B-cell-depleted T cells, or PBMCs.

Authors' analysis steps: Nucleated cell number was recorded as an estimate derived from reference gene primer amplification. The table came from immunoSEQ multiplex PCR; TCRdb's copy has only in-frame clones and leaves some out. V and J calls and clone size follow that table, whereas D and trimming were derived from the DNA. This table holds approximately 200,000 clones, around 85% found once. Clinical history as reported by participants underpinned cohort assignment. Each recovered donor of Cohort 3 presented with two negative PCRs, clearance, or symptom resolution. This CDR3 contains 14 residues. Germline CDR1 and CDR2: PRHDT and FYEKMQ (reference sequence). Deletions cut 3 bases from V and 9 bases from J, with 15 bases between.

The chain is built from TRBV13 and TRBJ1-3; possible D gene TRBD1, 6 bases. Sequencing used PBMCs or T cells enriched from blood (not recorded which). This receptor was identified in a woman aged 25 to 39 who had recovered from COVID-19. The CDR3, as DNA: TGTGCCAGCAGCTTTCAAGGGGGTTACGGCACCATATATTTT. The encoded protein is CASSFQGGYGTIYF.